This T cell receptor (beta chain) was sequenced for a study of neurological immune-mediated disorders (dated by TCRdb to between 2018 and 2020). Looking at the study overall: Using UMI-based sequencing, the study compared peripheral blood TCR-beta repertoires from patients with HTLV-I-associated myelopathy (HAM/TSP), patients with multiple sclerosis, and healthy controls. Technical triplicate libraries were sequenced to precisely calculate the variability in frequency of each individual clone. The cohort comprised 60 to 75 subjects: around 15 HAM/TSP patients, 35 or so multiple sclerosis patients and about 20 healthy controls. The 85 to 110 TCR-beta libraries included longitudinal samples, technical triplicates and paired sorted CD4+ and CD8+ T-cell subsets alongside PBMC samples. Beyond this particular receptor, the publication reports: Expanded clones from different subjects shared no identical CDR3 amino acid sequences, which suggests that TCR-beta repertoires were private in all groups. TCR clonal expansion was greatest in HAM/TSP patients and smallest in MS patients, who ranked below even healthy controls.

cDNA was synthesized by template-switch 5'RACE using a primer with a 10-nucleotide random unique molecular identifier that tagged each TCR transcript. Each sequencing run produced over 180 million TCR-beta sequences covering 15-18 subjects. The RNeasy kit was used for extraction of total RNA. Using the KAPA Real-time Library Amplification kit, TCR-beta VDJ regions were amplified with primers for the TCR constant region and the 5'RACE anchor. Sample indexes and Illumina adaptors were added in a first PCR, after which library yield was increased in a second PCR. The roughly 650 bp TCR product was size-selected on a 2% E-gel SizeSelection system after Ampure bead purification. Before pooling, library quality was checked on a Bioanalyzer, concentration was measured with Qubit, and libraries were quantified with the Kapa Library Quantification kit. An Illumina HiSeq 2500 was used to sequence the libraries paired-end at 2 x 150 bp. To increase sequence diversity, roughly 24-31% phiX was spiked into each library pool. The paper's data handling went like this. The UMI-based MiGEC pipeline processed quality-filtered reads and removed over 80% of raw TCR sequences during error correction. VDJ genes were aligned to IMGT germline references, and each clonotype was defined by a unique CDR3 amino acid sequence together with V-J genes. Clonal expansion, Shannon diversity and CDR3 relatedness were evaluated with VDJtools (CalcPairwiseDistances, ClusterSamples), while phylogenetic trees were built in CLCbio workbench. Expanded clones were defined as having at least 8 unique UMIs, based on coefficient-of-variation modelling across technical triplicates. TCRdb reworked the public reads: Q25 trimming with fastp, MiXCR clone assembly, productive beta chains retained. When rows share a CDR3 protein, they turn into one entry using the most common DNA and genes. For this entry, the V and J calls and clone size follow TCRdb and not the study's own pipeline. The table for this sample lists more than 30,000 distinct CDR3 sequences; roughly 15% of them were counted only once. The ten largest clones add up to more than 4.5% of the sample.

The time point label of this sample denotes: technical triplicate 2. TCR libraries for sorted subsets were made from under 1.1 million sorted CD4+ or CD8+ T cells. Peripheral blood was subjected to Ficoll-Hypaque density gradient centrifugation to isolate PBMCs, which were then cryopreserved in liquid nitrogen. Paired sorted CD4+ and CD8+ subsets came from healthy controls, HAM/TSP patients and MS patients. In its sample, this clonotype was seen many times. There is no known antigen for this receptor. No much larger clonotype is one base removed from it; base qualities were not supplied. The CDR3 runs 15 amino acids, cysteine and phenylalanine included. The CDR3 DNA has 45 bases and is translated from base 1. Relative to germline, V is missing 5 bases and J is missing 5 bases, with 11 bases of the junction outside any gene match. CDR1 and CDR2, per the germline V gene (reference sequence), are DFQATT and SNEGSKA.

The receptor was derived from a female donor with HTLV-1-associated myelopathy (HAM/TSP). Sequencing input: CD4+ T cells from blood. The chain is encoded by TRBV20-1 joined to TRBJ2-3; 9 middle bases align to TRBD1. The CDR3 loop reads CSAPTRHRGQDTQYF. The DNA reads TGCAGTGCTCCGACTCGTCACAGGGGGCAAGATACGCAGTATTTT.